This note documents a single T cell receptor beta chain sequence. The PCR ran on 60 Vbeta and 13 Jbeta primers. Profiling relied on immunoSEQ multiplex PCR, and the TCRdb table lists in-frame clones only, not all of them. The sample records around 170,000 clones, around 85% being singletons. This specimen comes from a study of cytomegalovirus exposure and HLA in healthy donors. V lost 3 bases and J 2 bases, leaving 3 bases between the germline ends. CDR1 SEHNR and CDR2 FQNEAQ come from the germline V gene (reference sequence). This CDR3 contains 12 residues. The chain couples TRBV7-9 to TRBJ2-3; D remains unclear. The receptor's source is a man aged 40-49 years in good health and CMV-seropositive. The specimen sequenced was PBMCs. In nucleotides, the CDR3 is TGTGCCAGCAGCTTCTCCACAGATACGCAGTATTTT. Translating it yields CASSFSTDTQYF.